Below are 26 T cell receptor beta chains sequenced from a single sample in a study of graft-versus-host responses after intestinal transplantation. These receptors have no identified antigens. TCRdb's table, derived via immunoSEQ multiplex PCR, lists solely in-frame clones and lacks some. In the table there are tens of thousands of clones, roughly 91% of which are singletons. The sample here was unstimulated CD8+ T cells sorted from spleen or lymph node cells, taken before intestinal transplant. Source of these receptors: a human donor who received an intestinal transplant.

DNA for the CDR3: TGTGCCAGCAGCTTTGAGTCTGGAAACACCATATATTTT. This encodes CASSFESGNTIYF. The chain links TRBV7-2 to TRBJ1-3; D ambiguous. The CDR3 runs to 13 residues. The germline gives CDR1 SGHTA, CDR2 FQGNSA. Trimming took off 3 bases at V and 1 base at J, with 4 bases between the two ends.

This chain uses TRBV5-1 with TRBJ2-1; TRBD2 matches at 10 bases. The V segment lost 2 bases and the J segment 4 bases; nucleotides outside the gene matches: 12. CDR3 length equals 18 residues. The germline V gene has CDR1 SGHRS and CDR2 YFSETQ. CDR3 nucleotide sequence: TGCGCCAGCAGCTTTACTAGCGGGAAGGAAGGGAGGTACAATGAGCAGTTCTTC. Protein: CASSFTSGKEGRYNEQFF. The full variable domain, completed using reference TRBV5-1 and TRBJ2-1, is KAGVTQTPRYLIKTRGQQVTLSCSPISGHRSVSWYQQTPGQGLQFLFEYFSETQRNKGNFPGRFSGRQFSNSRSEMNVSTLELGDSALYLCASSFTSGKEGRYNEQFFGPGTRLTVL.

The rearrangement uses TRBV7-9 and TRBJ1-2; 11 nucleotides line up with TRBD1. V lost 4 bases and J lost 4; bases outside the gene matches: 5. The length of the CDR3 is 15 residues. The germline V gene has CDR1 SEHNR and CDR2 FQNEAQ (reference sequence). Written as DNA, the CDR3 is TGTGCCAGCAGCTGGTCGGGACAGGGGGGCTATGGCTACACCTTC. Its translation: CASSWSGQGGYGYTF.

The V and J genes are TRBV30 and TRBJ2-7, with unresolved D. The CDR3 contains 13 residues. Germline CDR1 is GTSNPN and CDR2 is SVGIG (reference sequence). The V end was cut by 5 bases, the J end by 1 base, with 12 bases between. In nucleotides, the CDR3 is TGTGCCTGGGCCAGTGGAGTGTCCTACGAGCAGTACTTC. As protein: CAWASGVSYEQYF.

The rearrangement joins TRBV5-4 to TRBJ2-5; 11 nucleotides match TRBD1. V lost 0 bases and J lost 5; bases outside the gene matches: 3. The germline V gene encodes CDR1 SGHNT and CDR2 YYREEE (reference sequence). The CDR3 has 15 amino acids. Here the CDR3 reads CASSLGGQGEETQYF. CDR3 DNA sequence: TGTGCCAGCAGCTTGGGGGGACAGGGGGAGGAGACCCAGTACTTC.

Written as DNA, the CDR3 is TGTGCCAGCAGACAGCCGAGTTCCCTGATCTACGAGCAGTACTTC. This gives the protein CASRQPSSLIYEQYF. J is TRBJ2-7 and V is TRBV5-4; D is unresolved. The CDR3 is made up of 15 amino acids. Trimming pared 5 bases from V and 3 bases from J, leaving 18 bases between. Germline CDR1 and CDR2: SGHNT and YYREEE (reference sequence).

This CDR3 is CASSLQGGFHEQYF. The CDR3 nucleotides are TGTGCCAGCAGTTTGCAGGGGGGATTCCACGAGCAGTACTTC. The V and J genes are TRBV28 and TRBJ2-7, with D perhaps TRBD1 (7 bases). The CDR3 contains 14 residues. The germline gives CDR1 MDHEN, CDR2 SYDVKM. Trimming left V 3 bases short and J 5 bases short, with 14 bases between.

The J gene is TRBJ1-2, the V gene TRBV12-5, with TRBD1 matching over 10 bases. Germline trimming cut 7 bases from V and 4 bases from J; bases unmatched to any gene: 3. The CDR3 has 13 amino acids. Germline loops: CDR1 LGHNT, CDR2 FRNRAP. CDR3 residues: CASDGDRGYGYTF. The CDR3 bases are TGTGCTAGTGACGGGGACAGGGGCTATGGCTACACCTTC. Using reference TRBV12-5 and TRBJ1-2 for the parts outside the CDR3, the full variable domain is DARVTQTPRHKVTEMGQEVTMRCQPILGHNTVFWYRQTMMQGLELLAYFRNRAPLDDSGMPKDRFSAEMPDATLATLKIQPSEPRDSAVYFCASDGDRGYGYTFGSGTRLTVV.

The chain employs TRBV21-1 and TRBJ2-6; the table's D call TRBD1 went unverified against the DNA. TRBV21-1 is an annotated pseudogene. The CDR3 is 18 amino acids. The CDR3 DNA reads TGTGCCAGCAGCAAACCGGGACAGAAAGTCTCTGGGGCCAACGTCCTGACTTTC. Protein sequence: CASSKPGQKVSGANVLTF.

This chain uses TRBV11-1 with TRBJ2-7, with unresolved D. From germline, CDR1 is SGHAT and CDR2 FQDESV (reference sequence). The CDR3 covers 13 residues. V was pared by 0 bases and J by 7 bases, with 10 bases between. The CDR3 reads CASSLATGSEQYF. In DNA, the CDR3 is TGTGCCAGCAGCTTAGCGACTGGCAGTGAGCAGTACTTC.

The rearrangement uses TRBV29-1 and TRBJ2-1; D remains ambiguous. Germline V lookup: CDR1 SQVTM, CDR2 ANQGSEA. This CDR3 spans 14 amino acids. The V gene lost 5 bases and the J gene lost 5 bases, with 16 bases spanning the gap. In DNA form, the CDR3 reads TGCAGCGTTCCCTTTGGGCTAACAGACAATGAGCAGTTCTTC. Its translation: CSVPFGLTDNEQFF.

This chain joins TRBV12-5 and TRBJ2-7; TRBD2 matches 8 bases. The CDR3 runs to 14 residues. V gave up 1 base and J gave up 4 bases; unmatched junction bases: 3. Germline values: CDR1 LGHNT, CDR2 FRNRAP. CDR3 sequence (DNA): TGTGCTAGTGGTTTGGAAGCGGGAGTGTACGAGCAGTACTTC. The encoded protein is CASGLEAGVYEQYF.

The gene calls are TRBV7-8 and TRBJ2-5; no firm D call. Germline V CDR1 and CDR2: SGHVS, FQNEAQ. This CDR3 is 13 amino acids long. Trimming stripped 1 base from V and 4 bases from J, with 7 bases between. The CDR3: CASSLGRGETQYF. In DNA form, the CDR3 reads TGTGCCAGCAGCTTAGGGCGCGGAGAGACCCAGTACTTC.

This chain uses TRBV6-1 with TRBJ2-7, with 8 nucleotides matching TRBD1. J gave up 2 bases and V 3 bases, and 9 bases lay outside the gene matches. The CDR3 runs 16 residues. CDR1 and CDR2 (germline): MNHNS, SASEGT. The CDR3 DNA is TGTGCCAGCAGTGATGGAGAAGGGACAGGAACCTACGAGCAGTACTTC. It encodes CASSDGEGTGTYEQYF.

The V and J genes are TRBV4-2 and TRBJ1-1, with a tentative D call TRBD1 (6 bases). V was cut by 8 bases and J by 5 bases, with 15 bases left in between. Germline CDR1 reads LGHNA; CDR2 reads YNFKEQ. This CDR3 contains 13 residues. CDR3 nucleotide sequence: TGTGCCAGCTTGGGGGGGCGTGATACTGAAGCTTTCTTT. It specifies CASLGGRDTEAFF.

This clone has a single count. As DNA, the CDR3 is TGTGCCAGTAGTATTGAGGGCCCCCCCACAGATACGCAGTATTTT. Encoded protein: CASSIEGPPTDTQYF. The V gene is TRBV19, the J gene TRBJ2-3, with D possibly matching TRBD2 (5 bases). The CDR3 runs to 15 residues. V was clipped by 3 bases and J by 2 bases, with 12 bases between them. The germline gives CDR1 LNHDA, CDR2 SQIVND (reference sequence).

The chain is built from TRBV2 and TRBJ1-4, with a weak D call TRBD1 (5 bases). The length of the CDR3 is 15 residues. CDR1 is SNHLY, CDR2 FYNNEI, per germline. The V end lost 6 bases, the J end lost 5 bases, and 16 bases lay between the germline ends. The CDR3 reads CASSEWQGSNEKLFF. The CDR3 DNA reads TGTGCCAGCAGCGAGTGGCAGGGTTCGAATGAAAAACTGTTTTTT. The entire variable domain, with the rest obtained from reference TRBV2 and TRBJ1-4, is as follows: EPEVTQTPSHQVTQMGQEVILRCVPISNHLYFYWYRQILGQKVEFLVSFYNNEISEKSEIFDDQFSVERPDGSNFTLKIRSTKLEDSAMYFCASSEWQGSNEKLFFGSGTQLSVL.

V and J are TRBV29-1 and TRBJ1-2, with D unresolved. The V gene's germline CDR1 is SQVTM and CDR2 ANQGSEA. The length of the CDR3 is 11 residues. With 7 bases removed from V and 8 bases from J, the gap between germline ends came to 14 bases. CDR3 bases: TGCAGCGCCGAAATGGGAGGCGGCTACACCTTC. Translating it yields CSAEMGGGYTF.

CDR3 bases: TGTGCCAGCAGCTTAGGGACAGAATACGAGCAGTACTTC. This gives the protein CASSLGTEYEQYF. This rearrangement joins TRBV11-2 to TRBJ2-7; D is possibly TRBD1 (6 bases). The germline V gene has CDR1 SGHAT and CDR2 FQNNGV. The CDR3 runs 13 residues. The ends were cut back, 1 base at V and 4 bases at J, with 8 bases in the middle.

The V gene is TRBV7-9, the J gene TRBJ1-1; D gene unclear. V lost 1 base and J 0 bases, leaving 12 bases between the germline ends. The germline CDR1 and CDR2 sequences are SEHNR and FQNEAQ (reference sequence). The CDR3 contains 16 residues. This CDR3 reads CASSLEPSELNTEAFF. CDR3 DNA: TGTGCCAGCAGCTTAGAACCCTCAGAATTGAACACTGAAGCTTTCTTT. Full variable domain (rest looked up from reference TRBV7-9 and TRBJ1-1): DTGVSQNPRHKITKRGQNVTFRCDPISEHNRLYWYRQTLGQGPEFLTYFQNEAQLEKSRLLSDRFSAERPKGSFSTLEIQRTEQGDSAMYLCASSLEPSELNTEAFFGQGTRLTVV.

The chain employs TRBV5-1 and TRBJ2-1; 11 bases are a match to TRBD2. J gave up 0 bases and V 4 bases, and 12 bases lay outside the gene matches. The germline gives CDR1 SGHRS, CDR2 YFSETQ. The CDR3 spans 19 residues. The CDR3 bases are TGCGCCAGCAGCGAAACCTACGGGACTAGCGGAAGCTCCTACAATGAGCAGTTCTTC. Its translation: CASSETYGTSGSSYNEQFF. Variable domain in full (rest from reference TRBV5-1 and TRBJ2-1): KAGVTQTPRYLIKTRGQQVTLSCSPISGHRSVSWYQQTPGQGLQFLFEYFSETQRNKGNFPGRFSGRQFSNSRSEMNVSTLELGDSALYLCASSETYGTSGSSYNEQFFGPGTRLTVL.

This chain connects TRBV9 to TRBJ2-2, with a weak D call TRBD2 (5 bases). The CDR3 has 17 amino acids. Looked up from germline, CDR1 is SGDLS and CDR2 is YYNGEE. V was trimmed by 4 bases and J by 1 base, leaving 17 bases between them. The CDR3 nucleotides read TGTGCCAGCAGCTTCAACCGTTTTAGCGAGAACACCGGGGAGCTGTTTTTT. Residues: CASSFNRFSENTGELFF.

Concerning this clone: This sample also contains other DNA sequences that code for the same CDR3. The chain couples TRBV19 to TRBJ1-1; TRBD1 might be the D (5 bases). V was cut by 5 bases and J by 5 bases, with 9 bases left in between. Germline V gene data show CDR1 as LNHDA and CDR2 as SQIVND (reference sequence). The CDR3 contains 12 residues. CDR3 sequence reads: CASSQGGTEAFF. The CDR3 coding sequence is TGTGCCAGTAGTCAGGGAGGGACTGAAGCTTTCTTT.

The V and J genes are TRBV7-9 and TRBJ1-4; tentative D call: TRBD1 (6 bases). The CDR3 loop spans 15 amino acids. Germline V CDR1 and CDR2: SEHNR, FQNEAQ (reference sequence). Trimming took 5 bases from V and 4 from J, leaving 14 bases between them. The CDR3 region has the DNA TGTGCCAGCAGCCTAGGCCAGGGGTTTAATGAAAAACTGTTTTTT. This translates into CASSLGQGFNEKLFF.

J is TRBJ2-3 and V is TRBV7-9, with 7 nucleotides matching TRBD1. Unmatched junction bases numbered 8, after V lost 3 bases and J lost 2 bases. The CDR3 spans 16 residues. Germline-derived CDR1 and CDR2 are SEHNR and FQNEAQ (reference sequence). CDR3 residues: CASSFPLTGITDTQYF. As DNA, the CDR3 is TGTGCCAGCAGCTTCCCTCTGACAGGGATCACAGATACGCAGTATTTT.

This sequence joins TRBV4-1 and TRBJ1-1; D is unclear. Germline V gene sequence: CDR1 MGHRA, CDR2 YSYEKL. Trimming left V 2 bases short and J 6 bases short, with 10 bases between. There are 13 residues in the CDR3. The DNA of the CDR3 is TGCGCCAGCAGCCAAAGTGGGAGGTCTGAAGCTTTCTTT. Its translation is CASSQSGRSEAFF.